One TCR beta chain is described in this entry. Its antigen is not known. Lung cancer patients with chemo-refractory metastatic non-small-cell disease were given focal radiation plus CTLA-4 blockade with ipilimumab. The record originates from a study of radiotherapy plus CTLA-4 blockade in lung cancer. The wider study: Disease control was achieved by about 29% of patients, and objective responses by about 17%. Broader study findings: After radiotherapy and ipilimumab, tumor-derived clones expanded in peripheral blood. Together with interferon-beta, which increased in serum after radiation, early dynamic changes in blood T cell clones were reportedly the best predictors of response.

TCRdb's copy holds only in-frame clones and misses some; the assay was immunoSEQ multiplex PCR. The data show around 59,000 clones, 72% seen once. Looked up from germline, CDR1 is MDHEN and CDR2 is SYDVKM. Trimming removed 6 bases at V and 3 bases at J, with 8 bases between. The CDR3 has 12 residues. The chain carries TRBV28 and TRBJ1-2; D unclear. Sequencing was performed on peripheral blood, taken from a patient treated with radiotherapy plus ipilimumab. This clonotype was obtained from a human donor with non-small cell lung cancer whose response to radiotherapy plus ipilimumab could not be evaluated. CDR3 sequence reads: CASSFVYYGYTF. Here the CDR3 DNA reads TGTGCCAGCAGCTTTGTCTACTATGGCTACACCTTC.